These T cell receptor beta chains were read from a single sample in a study of shared clonotypes between healthy human individuals. This table comes from immunoSEQ multiplex PCR, and its TCRdb copy is limited to in-frame clones, with some not included. Among millions of clones listed, about 92% were seen once. Material for sequencing was naive CD4+ T cells sorted from blood. These receptors were obtained from a man aged 18 to 35 in good health. The CDR3 runs from the conserved cysteine through the conserved F or W. The D gene is left open where the match is weak. Not all rows give a size; the values are once, few, many and, for expanded clones, a class.

abundance	d_gene	v_gene	j_gene	CDR3aa	CDR3nt
.	.	TRBV7-2	TRBJ1-5	CASSFEGNQPQHF	TGTGCCAGCAGCTTTGAAGGGAATCAGCCCCAGCATTTT
.	.	TRBV18	TRBJ2-5	CASSAGQQETQYF	TGTGCCAGCTCGGCGGGACAGCAAGAGACCCAGTACTTC
few	.	TRBV7-9	TRBJ1-5	CASSLRDNQPQHF	TGTGCCAGCAGCTTGCGGGACAATCAGCCCCAGCATTTT
.	.	TRBV19	TRBJ2-2	CASHEGGTLVGELFF	TGTGCCAGTCACGAGGGGGGCACGTTGGTCGGGGAGCTGTTTTTT
.	.	TRBV21-1	TRBJ1-2	CASTPGGGNYYGYTF	TGTGCCAGCACTCCAGGGGGGGGAAATTACTATGGCTACACCTTC
.	.	TRBV6-5	TRBJ2-6	CASSPSLSGANVLTF	TGTGCCAGCAGTCCCAGCCTCTCTGGGGCCAACGTCCTGACTTTC
.	TRBD1	TRBV4-2	TRBJ1-1	CASSQGDRETTEAFF	TGTGCCAGCAGCCAAGGGGACAGGGAGACCACTGAAGCTTTCTTT
.	.	TRBV25-1	TRBJ1-4	CASSATAFNEKLFF	TGTGCCAGCAGCGCGACCGCGTTTAATGAAAAACTGTTTTTT
.	.	TRBV6-6	TRBJ2-7	CASSPRDPLYEQYF	TGTGCCAGCAGTCCTCGAGATCCGCTCTACGAGCAGTACTTC
.	TRBD2	TRBV5-1	TRBJ2-2	CASHPPGPSGNHGELFF	TGCGCCAGCCACCCACCCGGGCCTAGCGGGAATCACGGGGAGCTGTTTTTT
.	TRBD2	TRBV14	TRBJ2-1	CASSQDISGRYNEQFF	TGTGCCAGCAGCCAAGATATAAGCGGGAGGTACAATGAGCAGTTCTTC
.	.	TRBV7-7	TRBJ2-2	CASSFSGTGELFF	TGTGCTAGCAGCTTCAGCGGCACCGGGGAGCTGTTTTTT
.	.	TRBV27	TRBJ1-6	CASSLGTPYNSPLHF	TGTGCCAGCAGTTTGGGGACACCTTATAATTCACCCCTCCACTTT
once	TRBD1	TRBV6-4	TRBJ2-3	CASSPTGLRTDTQYF	TGTGCCAGCAGCCCGACAGGGCTACGCACAGATACGCAGTATTTT
.	.	TRBV18	TRBJ1-2	CASSPRGGWHGYTF	TGTGCCAGCTCACCGAGGGGGGGTTGGCATGGCTACACCTTC
.	TRBD1	TRBV5-1	TRBJ2-1	CASSLEGQGLGGEQFF	TGCGCCAGCAGCTTGGAGGGACAGGGGTTGGGTGGTGAGCAGTTCTTC
once	.	TRBV11-2	TRBJ2-1	CASSLNGGGVAHEQFF	TGTGCCAGCAGCTTAAACGGAGGGGGGGTTGCGCATGAGCAGTTCTTC
.	.	TRBV6-4	TRBJ2-1	CASSDPGAPRGEQFF	TGTGCCAGCAGTGACCCCGGAGCCCCCCGGGGTGAGCAGTTCTTC
once	TRBD1	TRBV5-1	TRBJ1-1	CASSLGQGASEAFF	TGCGCCAGCAGCTTGGGTCAGGGGGCTTCTGAAGCTTTCTTT
few	.	TRBV18	TRBJ1-1	CASDSRGNAEAFF	TGTGCCAGCGACTCCAGGGGTAACGCTGAAGCTTTCTTT
.	TRBD2	TRBV14	TRBJ2-1	CASSQDWTSGTRHEQFF	TGTGCCAGCAGCCAAGACTGGACTAGCGGGACTAGGCATGAGCAGTTCTTC
.	TRBD2	TRBV30	TRBJ2-5	CAWRGHGGLQTQYF	TGTGCCTGGAGGGGGCACGGGGGGTTACAGACCCAGTACTTC